Each of the 21 T cell receptor beta chains below was sequenced from the same sample in a study of blood T cell repertoires in COVID-19. TCRdb's copy holds only in-frame clones and misses some; the assay was immunoSEQ multiplex PCR. The table has under 300,000 clones, roughly 82% seen once. The source material was peripheral blood. The receptors come from a woman in her forties who had recovered from COVID-19.

CDR3 sequence (DNA): TGTGCCAGCAGCAAAAGAGGGACTTCTCTGAGTGAGACCCAGTACTTC. It translates to CASSKRGTSLSETQYF. This chain connects TRBV11-2 to TRBJ2-5; D perhaps matches TRBD2 (6 bases). Germline CDR1 and CDR2: SGHAT and FQNNGV. CDR3 length: 16 amino acids. V lost 5 bases to trimming and J lost 5 bases, with 21 bases between them.

The chain uses TRBV28 and TRBJ2-4; D gene ambiguous. The V gene's germline CDR1 is MDHEN and CDR2 SYDVKM. Trimming took 5 bases from V and 9 from J, leaving 14 bases between them. This CDR3 region has 13 residues. DNA for the CDR3: TGTGCCAGCAGTGAGGCAATTAAAGGCATTCAGTACTTC. Protein sequence: CASSEAIKGIQYF.

V usage is TRBV19 and J usage is TRBJ2-3; 11 bases match TRBD2. Germline V lookup: CDR1 LNHDA, CDR2 SQIVND (reference sequence). The CDR3 runs 16 residues. J gave up 5 bases and V 3 bases, and 7 bases lay outside the gene matches. The CDR3 loop reads CASSIGTSGILDTQYF. In DNA form, the CDR3 reads TGTGCCAGTAGTATTGGGACTAGCGGTATATTAGATACGCAGTATTTT. Complete variable domain (other parts from reference TRBV19 and TRBJ2-3): DGGITQSPKYLFRKEGQNVTLSCEQNLNHDAMYWYRQDPGQGLRLIYYSQIVNDFQKGDIAEGYSVSREKKESFPLTVTSAQKNPTAFYLCASSIGTSGILDTQYFGPGTRLTVL.

V and J are TRBV5-1 and TRBJ1-2; 8 bases match TRBD1. The CDR3 is 16 amino acids. Germline V CDR1 and CDR2: SGHRS, YFSETQ. V trimming: 0 bases; J trimming: 6 bases; junction bases outside the gene matches: 10. Written as DNA, the CDR3 is TGCGCCAGCAGCTTGGGGACAGGGACGGCGGCGGATGGCTACACCTTC. It encodes CASSLGTGTAADGYTF. Using reference TRBV5-1 and TRBJ1-2 for the parts outside the CDR3, the full variable domain is KAGVTQTPRYLIKTRGQQVTLSCSPISGHRSVSWYQQTPGQGLQFLFEYFSETQRNKGNFPGRFSGRQFSNSRSEMNVSTLELGDSALYLCASSLGTGTAADGYTFGSGTRLTVV.

The rearrangement links TRBV9 to TRBJ2-5; TRBD2 matches 15 bases. This CDR3 has 17 residues. Trimming cost V 4 bases and J 4 bases; bases outside gene matches: 8. The germline CDR1 and CDR2 sequences are SGDLS and YYNGEE. In DNA form, the CDR3 reads TGTGCCAGCAGCCCGAATCTGGGACTAGCGGGGGGAGAGACCCAGTACTTC. Translated, it gives CASSPNLGLAGGETQYF.

The chain employs TRBV7-2 and TRBJ2-5; 7 bases match TRBD1. From germline, CDR1 is SGHTA and CDR2 FQGNSA. After removal of 4 bases from V and 2 bases from J, the junction contained 7 bases not matched to a gene. The CDR3 is 15 amino acids. CDR3 coding DNA: TGTGCCAGCAGCTCCACGGGACAGAGTCAAGAGACCCAGTACTTC. Residues: CASSSTGQSQETQYF.

The V and J genes are TRBV3-1 (or the pseudogene TRBV3-2) and TRBJ2-1; no clear D gene. V shed 3 bases and J shed 8 bases, with 5 bases lying between them. The CDR3 runs to 11 residues. Looked up from germline, CDR1 is LGHDT and CDR2 is YNNKEL (reference sequence). CDR3 protein: CASSQGHEQFF. In nucleotides, the CDR3 is TGTGCCAGCAGCCAGGGCCATGAGCAGTTCTTC.

V usage is TRBV29-1 and J usage is TRBJ1-1; 9 nucleotides align to TRBD1. The length of the CDR3 is 15 residues. V trimming: 4 bases; J trimming: 3 bases; junction bases outside the gene matches: 9. Germline V gives CDR1 SQVTM, CDR2 ANQGSEA. The CDR3 here is CSVGPTGGADTEAFF. CDR3 coding DNA: TGCAGCGTTGGCCCCACAGGGGGCGCGGACACTGAAGCTTTCTTT.

The gene calls are TRBV6-6 and TRBJ1-2, with D possibly being TRBD1 (5 bases). The CDR3 totals 14 residues. V shed 7 bases and J shed 2 bases, with 14 bases lying between them. Germline V gene data show CDR1 as MNHNY and CDR2 as SVGAGI (reference sequence). Written as DNA, the CDR3 is TGTGCCAGCACCGAGCCTGGGGCCAACTATGGCTACACCTTC. Amino acid sequence: CASTEPGANYGYTF.

The chain has TRBV7-3 and TRBJ2-2; TRBD1 aligns across 8 bases. Trimming at V came to 4 bases and at J to 2 bases, leaving 3 bases not matched to a gene. The CDR3 consists of 15 residues. CDR1 and CDR2 from the germline V gene are SGHTA and FQGTGA. CDR3 amino acids: CASSSDRDNTGELFF. In nucleotides, the CDR3 is TGTGCCAGCAGCTCGGACAGGGATAACACCGGGGAGCTGTTTTTT.

V gene TRBV6-5 combines with J gene TRBJ2-2; D remains ambiguous. V lost 5 bases, J lost 2 bases, and 9 bases lay in between. CDR1 MNHEY and CDR2 SVGAGI come from the germline V gene. The CDR3 covers 14 residues. Here the CDR3 reads CASSLYRNTGELFF. As DNA, the CDR3 is TGTGCCAGCAGTCTATACAGAAACACCGGGGAGCTGTTTTTT.

The genes are TRBV5-4 and TRBJ1-2; D gene ambiguous. The germline gives CDR1 SGHNT, CDR2 YYREEE (reference sequence). The CDR3 covers 15 residues. V lost 4 bases and J lost 5, with 18 bases in between. CDR3 sequence (DNA): TGTGCCAGCAGCAGTACCGACCTAGGGAGGTATGGCTACACCTTC. This gives the protein CASSSTDLGRYGYTF.

The chain uses TRBV7-8 and TRBJ1-6, with D unresolved. Germline V gene data show CDR1 as SGHVS and CDR2 as FQNEAQ. This CDR3 is built from 15 residues. V lost 1 base, J lost 9 bases, and 13 bases lay in between. CDR3 nucleotides: TGTGCCAGCAGCTTAGGGTTACTCTTTGGTTCACCCCTCCACTTT. As protein: CASSLGLLFGSPLHF.

The chain has TRBV4-3 and TRBJ1-4, with 9 bases aligning to TRBD1. Germline assignment: CDR1 LGHNA and CDR2 YSLEER. J was trimmed by 6 bases and V by 5 bases; bases with no gene match: 13. This CDR3 is 17 amino acids long. This CDR3 is CASSEGTGMFADEKLFF. The CDR3, as DNA: TGCGCCAGCAGCGAAGGGACAGGGATGTTTGCAGATGAAAAACTGTTTTTT.

The chain couples TRBV7-2 to TRBJ2-7; D might be TRBD1 (5 bases). Germline assignment: CDR1 SGHTA and CDR2 FQGNSA. CDR3 size: 13 residues. With 2 bases removed from V and 6 bases from J, the gap between germline ends came to 11 bases. For the CDR3, the DNA is TGTGCCAGCAGCTTAAAATCAGGGTTCGAGCAGTACTTC. This codes for CASSLKSGFEQYF.

The V call is TRBV10-1, the J call TRBJ2-7; TRBD2 might be the D (6 bases). The germline V gene has CDR1 WNHNN and CDR2 SYGVQD (reference sequence). This CDR3 comprises 14 residues. The V end was cut by 3 bases, the J end by 5 bases, with 14 bases between. Written as DNA, the CDR3 is TGCGCCAGCAGTGATACTAGCAATCCAAACGAGCAGTACTTC. It specifies CASSDTSNPNEQYF.

Regarding this clone: Other DNA sequences in this specimen translate into the identical CDR3. This chain connects TRBV18 to TRBJ2-5, with 13 nucleotides matching TRBD2. Germline V gives CDR1 KGHSH, CDR2 LQKENI. V trimming: 2 bases; J trimming: 3 bases; junction bases outside the gene matches: 0. The CDR3 length is 15 residues. Written as DNA, the CDR3 is TGTGCCAGCTCACCAGGGACTAGCGGGGAAGAGACCCAGTACTTC. It encodes CASSPGTSGEETQYF. Drawing the rest from reference TRBV18 and TRBJ2-5, the complete variable domain is NAGVMQNPRHLVRRRGQEARLRCSPMKGHSHVYWYRQLPEEGLKFMVYLQKENIIDESGMPKERFSAEFPKEGPSILRIQQVVRGDSAAYFCASSPGTSGEETQYFGPGTRLLVL.

The rearrangement links TRBV4-3 to TRBJ2-3; the D gene is possibly TRBD1 (5 bases). CDR1 and CDR2 (germline): LGHNA, YSLEER. Trimming shortened V by 0 bases and J by 3 bases, and 13 bases separated the two germline ends. The CDR3 contains 16 residues. CDR3 bases: TGCGCCAGCAGCCAAGATTATCAGGGTGGAACAGATACGCAGTATTTT. This encodes CASSQDYQGGTDTQYF.

V usage is TRBV3-1 (or the pseudogene TRBV3-2) and J usage is TRBJ2-1; a possible D gene is TRBD1 (6 bases). Trimming left V 4 bases short and J 5 bases short, with 12 bases between. Germline V gene data show CDR1 as LGHDT and CDR2 as YNNKEL (reference sequence). The CDR3 covers 14 residues. This chain's CDR3 is CASSLQGFDNEQFF. The CDR3, as DNA: TGTGCCAGCAGCCTACAGGGCTTCGACAATGAGCAGTTCTTC.

V usage is TRBV9 and J usage is TRBJ1-6; D gene uncertain. The CDR3 has 16 amino acids. V gave up 0 bases and J gave up 10 bases, with 17 bases separating them. Germline CDR1 and CDR2: SGDLS and YYNGEE. In DNA form, the CDR3 reads TGTGCCAGCAGCGTAGGCCTACAGTCTCTTAAGTCACCCCTCCACTTT. This gives the protein CASSVGLQSLKSPLHF.

The V call is TRBV19, the J call TRBJ1-5, with 7 bases that match TRBD1. CDR1 and CDR2 (germline): LNHDA, SQIVND (reference sequence). With V trimmed by 10 bases and J by 1 base, 7 bases remained unmatched. This CDR3 is 14 amino acids long. CDR3 in DNA: TGTGCCACCCAGGGACAGAACAGCAATCAGCCCCAGCATTTT. It yields the protein CATQGQNSNQPQHF.